This TCR beta chain stems from a study of identical twins. TCRdb processed the 5' RACE reads anew with MiXCR; each CDR3 protein has one entry. The sample holds around 490,000 distinct CDR3 sequences, 20% to 25% seen once. CDR1 ENHRY and CDR2 SYGVKD come from the germline V gene. Between the trimmed V and J ends, which lost 7 bases and 6 bases, there was a span of 10 bases. CDR3 length: 12 amino acids. This same sample was also taken into another study, of yellow fever vaccine responses in identical twins.

The receptor's source is a woman younger than 30 in good health. The genes are TRBV10-3 and TRBJ2-1; D remains ambiguous. Material: CD4+ T cells sorted from blood. CDR3 protein: CAIKSRLNEQFF. The CDR3 DNA reads TGTGCCATCAAATCGCGTCTCAATGAGCAGTTCTTC.